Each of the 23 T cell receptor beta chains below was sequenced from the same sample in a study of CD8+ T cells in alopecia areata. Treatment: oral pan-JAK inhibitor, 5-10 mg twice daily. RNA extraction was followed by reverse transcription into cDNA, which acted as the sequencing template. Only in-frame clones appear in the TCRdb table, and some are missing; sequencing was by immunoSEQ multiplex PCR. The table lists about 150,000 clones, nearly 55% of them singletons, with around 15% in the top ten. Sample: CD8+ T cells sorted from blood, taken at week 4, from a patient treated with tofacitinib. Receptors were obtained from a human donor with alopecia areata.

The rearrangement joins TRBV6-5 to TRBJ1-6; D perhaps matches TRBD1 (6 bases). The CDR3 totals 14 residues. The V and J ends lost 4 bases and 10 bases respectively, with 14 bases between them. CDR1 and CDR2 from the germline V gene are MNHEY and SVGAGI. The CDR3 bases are TGTGCCAGCAGTTCCCCCAGGGGAGGATCACCCCTCCACTTT. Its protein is CASSSPRGGSPLHF.

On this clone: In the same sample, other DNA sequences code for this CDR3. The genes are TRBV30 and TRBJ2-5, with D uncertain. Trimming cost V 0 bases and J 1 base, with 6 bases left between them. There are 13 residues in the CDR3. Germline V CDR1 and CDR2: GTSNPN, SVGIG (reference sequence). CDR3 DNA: TGTGCCTGGAGTGTGGGCAGCCAAGAGACCCAGTACTTC. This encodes CAWSVGSQETQYF.

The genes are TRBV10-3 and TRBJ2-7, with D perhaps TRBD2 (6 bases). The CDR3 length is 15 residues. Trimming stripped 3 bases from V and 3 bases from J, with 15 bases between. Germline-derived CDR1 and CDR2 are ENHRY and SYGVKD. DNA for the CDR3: TGTGCCATCAGTGAAGGCGGGGCGGCCCTCTACGAGCAGTACTTC. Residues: CAISEGGAALYEQYF.

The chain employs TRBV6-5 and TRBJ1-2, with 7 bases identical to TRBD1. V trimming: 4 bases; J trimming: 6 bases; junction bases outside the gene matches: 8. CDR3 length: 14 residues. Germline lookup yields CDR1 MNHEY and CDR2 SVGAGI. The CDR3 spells CASSSYRGSDGYTF. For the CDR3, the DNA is TGTGCCAGCAGTTCCTACAGGGGATCGGATGGCTACACCTTC.

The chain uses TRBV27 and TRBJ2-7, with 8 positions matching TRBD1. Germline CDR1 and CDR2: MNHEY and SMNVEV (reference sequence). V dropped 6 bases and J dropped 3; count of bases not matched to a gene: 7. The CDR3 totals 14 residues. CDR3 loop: CASSIDRGIYEQYF. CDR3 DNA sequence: TGTGCCAGCAGCATAGACAGGGGAATCTACGAGCAGTACTTC.

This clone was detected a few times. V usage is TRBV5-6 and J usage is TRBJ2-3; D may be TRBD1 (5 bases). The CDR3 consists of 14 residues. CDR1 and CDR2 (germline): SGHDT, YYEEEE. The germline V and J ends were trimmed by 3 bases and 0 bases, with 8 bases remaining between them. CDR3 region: CASSYDRSTDTQYF. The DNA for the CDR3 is TGTGCCAGCAGCTACGACAGAAGCACAGATACGCAGTATTTT.

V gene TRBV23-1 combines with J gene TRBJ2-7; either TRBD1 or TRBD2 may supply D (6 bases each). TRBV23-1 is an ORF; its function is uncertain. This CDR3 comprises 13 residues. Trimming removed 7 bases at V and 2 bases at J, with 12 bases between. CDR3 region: CASNGGSPYEQYF. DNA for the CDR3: TGCGCCAGCAACGGGGGCTCCCCCTACGAGCAGTACTTC.

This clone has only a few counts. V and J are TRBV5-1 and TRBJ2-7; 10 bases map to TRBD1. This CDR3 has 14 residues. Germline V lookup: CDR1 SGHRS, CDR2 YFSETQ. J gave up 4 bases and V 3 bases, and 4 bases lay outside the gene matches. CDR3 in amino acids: CASSSGTGEYEQYF. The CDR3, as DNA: TGCGCCAGCAGCTCCGGGACAGGGGAATACGAGCAGTACTTC. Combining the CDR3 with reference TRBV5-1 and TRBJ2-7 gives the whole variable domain KAGVTQTPRYLIKTRGQQVTLSCSPISGHRSVSWYQQTPGQGLQFLFEYFSETQRNKGNFPGRFSGRQFSNSRSEMNVSTLELGDSALYLCASSSGTGEYEQYFGPGTRLTVT.

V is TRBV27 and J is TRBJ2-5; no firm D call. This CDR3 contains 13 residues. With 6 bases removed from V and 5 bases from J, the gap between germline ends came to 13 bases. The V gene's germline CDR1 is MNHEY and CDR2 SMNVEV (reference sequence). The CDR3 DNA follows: TGTGCCAGCAGCCCTTCAGGCTCGGAGACCCAGTACTTC. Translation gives CASSPSGSETQYF.

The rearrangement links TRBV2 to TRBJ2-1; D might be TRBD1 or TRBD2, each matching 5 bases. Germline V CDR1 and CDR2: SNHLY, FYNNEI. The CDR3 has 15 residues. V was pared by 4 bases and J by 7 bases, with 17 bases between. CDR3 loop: CASSVGQGESNEQFF. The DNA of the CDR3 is TGTGCCAGCAGTGTCGGGCAGGGAGAGTCAAATGAGCAGTTCTTC.

CDR3: CSVEVGEEGYTF. The CDR3 nucleotides read TGCAGCGTTGAAGTTGGGGAGGAGGGCTACACCTTC. V is TRBV29-1 and J is TRBJ1-2; D is undetermined. The CDR3 spans 12 residues. Between the trimmed V and J ends, which lost 1 base and 8 bases, there was a span of 11 bases. Germline V gives CDR1 SQVTM, CDR2 ANQGSEA.

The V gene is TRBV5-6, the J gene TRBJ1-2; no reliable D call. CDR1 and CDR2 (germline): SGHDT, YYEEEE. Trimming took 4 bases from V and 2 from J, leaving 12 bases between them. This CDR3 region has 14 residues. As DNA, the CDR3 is TGTGCCAGCAGCGGGAATGTGCAGAACTATGGCTACACCTTC. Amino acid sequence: CASSGNVQNYGYTF.

The CDR3 coding sequence is TGTGCCAGCAGCTTTTTGGGACGTAACACCGGGGAGCTGTTTTTT. Protein product: CASSFLGRNTGELFF. The genes are TRBV7-9 and TRBJ2-2; D possibly matches TRBD1 or TRBD2 (5 bases each). The length of the CDR3 is 15 residues. Germline V gene lookup returns CDR1 SEHNR and CDR2 FQNEAQ (reference sequence). Trimming took off 3 bases at V and 2 bases at J, with 10 bases between the two ends.

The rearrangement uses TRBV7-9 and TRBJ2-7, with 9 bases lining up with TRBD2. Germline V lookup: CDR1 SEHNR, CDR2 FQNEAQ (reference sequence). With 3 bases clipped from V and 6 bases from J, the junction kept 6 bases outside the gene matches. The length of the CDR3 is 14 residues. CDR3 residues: CASSFGGGVPEQYF. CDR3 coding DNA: TGTGCCAGCAGCTTTGGCGGGGGGGTCCCCGAGCAGTACTTC.

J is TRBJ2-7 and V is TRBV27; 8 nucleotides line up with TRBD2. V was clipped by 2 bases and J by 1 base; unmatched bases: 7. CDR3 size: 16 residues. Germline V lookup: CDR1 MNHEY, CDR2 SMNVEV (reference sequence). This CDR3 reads CASSLSASGWSYEQYF. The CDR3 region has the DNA TGTGCCAGCAGTTTAAGCGCTAGCGGGTGGTCCTACGAGCAGTACTTC.

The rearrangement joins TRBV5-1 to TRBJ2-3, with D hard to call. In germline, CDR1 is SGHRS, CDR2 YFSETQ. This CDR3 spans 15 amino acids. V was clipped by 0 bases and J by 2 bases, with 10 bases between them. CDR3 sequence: CASSLAWVFTDTQYF. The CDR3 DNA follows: TGCGCCAGCAGCTTGGCCTGGGTGTTCACAGATACGCAGTATTTT.

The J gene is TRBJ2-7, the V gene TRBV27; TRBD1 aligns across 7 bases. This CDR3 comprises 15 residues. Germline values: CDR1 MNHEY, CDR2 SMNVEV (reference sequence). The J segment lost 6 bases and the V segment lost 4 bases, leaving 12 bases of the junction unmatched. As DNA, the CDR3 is TGTGCCAGCAGTTCCCGGGGACAGCGACCCCGCGAGCAGTACTTC. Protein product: CASSSRGQRPREQYF.

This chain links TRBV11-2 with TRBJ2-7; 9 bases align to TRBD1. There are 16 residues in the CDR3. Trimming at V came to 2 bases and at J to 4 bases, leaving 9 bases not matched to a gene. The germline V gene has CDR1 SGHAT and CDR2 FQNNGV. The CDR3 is CASSLHPGTGQYEQYF. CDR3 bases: TGTGCCAGCAGCTTACACCCCGGGACAGGGCAGTACGAGCAGTACTTC.

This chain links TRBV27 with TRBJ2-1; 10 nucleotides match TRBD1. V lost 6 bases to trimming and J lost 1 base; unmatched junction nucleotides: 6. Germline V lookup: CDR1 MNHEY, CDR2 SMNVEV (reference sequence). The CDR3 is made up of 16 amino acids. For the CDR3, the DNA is TGTGCCAGCAGCCCAGAGGGACAGGGGTCCTACAATGAGCAGTTCTTC. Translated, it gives CASSPEGQGSYNEQFF.

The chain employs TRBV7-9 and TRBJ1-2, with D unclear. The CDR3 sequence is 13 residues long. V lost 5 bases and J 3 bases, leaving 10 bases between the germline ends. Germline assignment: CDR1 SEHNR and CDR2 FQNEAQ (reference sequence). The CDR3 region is CASSADLHYGYTF. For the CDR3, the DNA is TGTGCCAGCAGCGCGGACCTACACTATGGCTACACCTTC.

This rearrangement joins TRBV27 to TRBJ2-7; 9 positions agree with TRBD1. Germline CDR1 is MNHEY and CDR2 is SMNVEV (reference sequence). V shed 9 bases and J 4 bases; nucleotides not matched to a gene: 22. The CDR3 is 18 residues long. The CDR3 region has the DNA TGTGCCAGGCCGACCCCAATAGAAGGACAGGGGCTACCTTACGAGCAGTACTTC. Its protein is CARPTPIEGQGLPYEQYF.

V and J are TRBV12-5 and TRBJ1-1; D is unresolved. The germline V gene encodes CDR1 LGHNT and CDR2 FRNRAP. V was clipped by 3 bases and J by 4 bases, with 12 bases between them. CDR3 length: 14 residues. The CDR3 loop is CASGLGEGSTEAFF. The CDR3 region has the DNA TGTGCTAGTGGTTTAGGTGAAGGGTCCACTGAAGCTTTCTTT.

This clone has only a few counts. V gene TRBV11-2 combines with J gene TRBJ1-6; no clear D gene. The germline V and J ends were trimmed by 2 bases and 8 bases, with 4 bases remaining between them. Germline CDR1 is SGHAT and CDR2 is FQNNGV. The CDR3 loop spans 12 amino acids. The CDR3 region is CASSLSDSPLHF. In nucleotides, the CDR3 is TGTGCCAGCAGCTTAAGTGATTCACCCCTCCACTTT.